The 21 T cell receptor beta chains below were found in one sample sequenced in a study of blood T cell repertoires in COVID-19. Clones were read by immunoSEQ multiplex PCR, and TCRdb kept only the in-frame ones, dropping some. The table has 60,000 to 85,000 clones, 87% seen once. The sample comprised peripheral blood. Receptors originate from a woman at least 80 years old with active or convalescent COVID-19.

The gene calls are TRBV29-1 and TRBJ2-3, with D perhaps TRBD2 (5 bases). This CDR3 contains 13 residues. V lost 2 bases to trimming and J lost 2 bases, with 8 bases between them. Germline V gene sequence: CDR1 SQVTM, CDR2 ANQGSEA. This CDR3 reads CSVESGFTDTQYF. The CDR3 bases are TGCAGCGTTGAATCGGGATTCACAGATACGCAGTATTTT.

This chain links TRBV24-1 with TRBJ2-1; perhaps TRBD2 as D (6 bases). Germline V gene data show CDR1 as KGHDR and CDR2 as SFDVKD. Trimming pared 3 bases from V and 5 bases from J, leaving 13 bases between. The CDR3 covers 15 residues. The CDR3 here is CATSDTGTPNNEQFF. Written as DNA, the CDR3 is TGTGCCACCAGTGATACCGGGACTCCAAACAATGAGCAGTTCTTC.

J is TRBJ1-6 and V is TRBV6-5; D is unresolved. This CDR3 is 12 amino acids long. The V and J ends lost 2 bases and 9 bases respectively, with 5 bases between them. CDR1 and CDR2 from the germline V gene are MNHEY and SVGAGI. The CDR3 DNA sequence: TGTGCCAGCAGTTACGGAGGTTCACCCCTCCACTTT. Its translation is CASSYGGSPLHF.

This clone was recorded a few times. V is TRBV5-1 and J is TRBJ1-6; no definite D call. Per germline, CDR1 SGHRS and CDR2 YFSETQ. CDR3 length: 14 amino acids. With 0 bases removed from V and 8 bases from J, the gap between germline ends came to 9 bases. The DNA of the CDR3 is TGCGCCAGCAGCTTGGTGCAGGAGGATTCACCCCTCCACTTT. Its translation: CASSLVQEDSPLHF.

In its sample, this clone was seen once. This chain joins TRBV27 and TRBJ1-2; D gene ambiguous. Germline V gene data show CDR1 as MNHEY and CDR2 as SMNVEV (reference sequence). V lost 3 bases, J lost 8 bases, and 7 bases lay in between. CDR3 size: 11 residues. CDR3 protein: CASSFGVGYTF. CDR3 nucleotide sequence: TGTGCCAGCAGTTTCGGGGTAGGCTACACCTTC.

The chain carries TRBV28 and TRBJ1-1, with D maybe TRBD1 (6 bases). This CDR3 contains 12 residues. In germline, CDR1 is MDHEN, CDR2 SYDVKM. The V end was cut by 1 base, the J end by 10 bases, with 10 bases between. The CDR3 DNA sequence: TGTGCCAGCAGTTTATCGAAAGGGGGAGCTTTCTTT. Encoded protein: CASSLSKGGAFF. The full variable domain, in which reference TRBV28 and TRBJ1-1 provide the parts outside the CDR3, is DVKVTQSSRYLVKRTGEKVFLECVQDMDHENMFWYRQDPGLGLRLIYFSYDVKMKEKGDIPEGYSVSREKKERFSLILESASTNQTSMYLCASSLSKGGAFFGQGTRLTVV.

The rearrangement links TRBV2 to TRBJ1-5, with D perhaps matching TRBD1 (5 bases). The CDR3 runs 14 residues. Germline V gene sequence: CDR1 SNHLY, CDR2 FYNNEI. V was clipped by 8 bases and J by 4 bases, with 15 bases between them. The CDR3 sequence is CASSGQIENQPQHF. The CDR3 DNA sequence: TGTGCCAGCTCTGGACAAATAGAAAATCAGCCCCAGCATTTT.

CDR3 bases: TGTGCCAGCAGCTTAGTCCGGCCCCCCCCGCGGGAGACCCAGTACTTC. Translated: CASSLVRPPPRETQYF. J is TRBJ2-5 and V is TRBV7-8; D not certain. CDR1 is SGHVS and CDR2 is FQNEAQ in the germline V gene. The CDR3 consists of 16 residues. The V gene lost 1 base and the J gene lost 5 bases, with 17 bases spanning the gap.

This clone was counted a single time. CDR3 sequence: CASKTGQGVGNTIYF. As DNA, the CDR3 is TGTGCCAGTAAAACGGGACAGGGGGTCGGAAACACCATATATTTT. The chain couples TRBV19 to TRBJ1-3; TRBD1 agrees at 11 bases. The V gene's germline CDR1 is LNHDA and CDR2 SQIVND (reference sequence). The trim removed 7 bases at V and 4 bases at J, leaving 6 bases unmatched. The CDR3 sequence is 15 residues long.

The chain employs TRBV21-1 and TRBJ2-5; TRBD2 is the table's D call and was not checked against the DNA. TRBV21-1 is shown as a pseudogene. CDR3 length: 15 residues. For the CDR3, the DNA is TGTGCCAGCAGCAAAGTACGCCGGCGGCAAGAGACCCAGTACTTC. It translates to CASSKVRRRQETQYF.

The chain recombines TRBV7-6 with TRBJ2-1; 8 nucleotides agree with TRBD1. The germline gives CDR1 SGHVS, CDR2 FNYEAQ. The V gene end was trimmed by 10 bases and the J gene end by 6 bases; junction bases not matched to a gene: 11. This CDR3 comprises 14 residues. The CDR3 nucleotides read TGTGCCAAGACCCCTTGGACAGGGTCCAATGAGCAGTTCTTC. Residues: CAKTPWTGSNEQFF.

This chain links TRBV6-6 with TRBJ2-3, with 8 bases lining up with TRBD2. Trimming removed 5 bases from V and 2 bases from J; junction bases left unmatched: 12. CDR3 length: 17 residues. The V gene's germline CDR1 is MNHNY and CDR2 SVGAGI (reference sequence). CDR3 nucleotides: TGTGCCAGCAGTCCTTATAAAGCGGGGGTACACACAGATACGCAGTATTTT. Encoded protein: CASSPYKAGVHTDTQYF.

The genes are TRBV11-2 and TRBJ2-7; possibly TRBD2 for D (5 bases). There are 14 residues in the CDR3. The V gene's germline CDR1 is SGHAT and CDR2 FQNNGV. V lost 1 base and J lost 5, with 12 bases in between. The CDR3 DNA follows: TGTGCCAGCAGCTTAGGCATTAGCGTAAACGAGCAGTACTTC. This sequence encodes CASSLGISVNEQYF.

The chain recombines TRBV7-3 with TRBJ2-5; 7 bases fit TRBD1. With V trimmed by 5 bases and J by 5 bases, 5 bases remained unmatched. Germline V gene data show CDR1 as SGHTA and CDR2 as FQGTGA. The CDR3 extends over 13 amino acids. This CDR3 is CASSTGTAETQYF. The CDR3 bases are TGTGCCAGCAGCACCGGGACAGCGGAGACCCAGTACTTC.

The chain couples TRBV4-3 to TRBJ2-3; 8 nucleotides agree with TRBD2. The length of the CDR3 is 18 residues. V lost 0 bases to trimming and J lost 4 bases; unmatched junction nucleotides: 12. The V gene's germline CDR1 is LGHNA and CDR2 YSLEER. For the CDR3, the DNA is TGCGCCAGCAGCCAAGACGGGGAGGCGGGGGGAGGTGCAGATACGCAGTATTTT. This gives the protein CASSQDGEAGGGADTQYF.

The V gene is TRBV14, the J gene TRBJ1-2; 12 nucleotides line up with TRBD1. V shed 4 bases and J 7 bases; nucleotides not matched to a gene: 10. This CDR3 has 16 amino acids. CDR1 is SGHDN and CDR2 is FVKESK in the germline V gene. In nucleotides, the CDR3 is TGTGCCAGCAGCCTTCCGGGGACAGGGGGCGCGGTTGGCTACACCTTC. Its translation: CASSLPGTGGAVGYTF.

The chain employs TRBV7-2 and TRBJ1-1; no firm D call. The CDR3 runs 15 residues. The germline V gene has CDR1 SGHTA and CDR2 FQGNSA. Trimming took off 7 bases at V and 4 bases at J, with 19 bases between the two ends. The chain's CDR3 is CASKTGGLAGTEAFF. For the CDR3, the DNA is TGTGCCAGCAAAACCGGAGGATTAGCGGGCACTGAAGCTTTCTTT.

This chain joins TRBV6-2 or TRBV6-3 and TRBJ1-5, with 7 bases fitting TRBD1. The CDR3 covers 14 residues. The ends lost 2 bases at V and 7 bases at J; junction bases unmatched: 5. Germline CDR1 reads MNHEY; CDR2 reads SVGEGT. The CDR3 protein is CASSYTGAGQPQHF. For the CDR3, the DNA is TGTGCCAGCAGTTACACAGGGGCTGGGCAGCCCCAGCATTTT.

The CDR3 nucleotides are TGTGCCAGCAGCCCCGATGGGGGGGAGGCTGGGGCCAACGTCCTGACTTTC. Translating it yields CASSPDGGEAGANVLTF. This chain links TRBV11-2 with TRBJ2-6, with 7 bases matching TRBD2. The CDR3 runs to 17 residues. The germline CDR1 and CDR2 sequences are SGHAT and FQNNGV. After removal of 5 bases from V and 2 bases from J, the junction contained 9 bases not matched to a gene.

The CDR3 region has the DNA TGTGCCAGCAGCCGGGACAGGTACAATGAGCAGTTCTTC. It encodes CASSRDRYNEQFF. The chain links TRBV11-2 to TRBJ2-1; TRBD1 agrees at 8 bases. CDR3 length equals 13 residues. V lost 5 bases, J lost 4 bases, and 1 base stayed unmatched. Germline V gene sequence: CDR1 SGHAT, CDR2 FQNNGV. Complete variable domain (other parts from reference TRBV11-2 and TRBJ2-1): EAGVAQSPRYKIIEKRQSVAFWCNPISGHATLYWYQQILGQGPKLLIQFQNNGVVDDSQLPKDRFSAERLKGVDSTLKIQPAKLEDSAVYLCASSRDRYNEQFFGPGTRLTVL.

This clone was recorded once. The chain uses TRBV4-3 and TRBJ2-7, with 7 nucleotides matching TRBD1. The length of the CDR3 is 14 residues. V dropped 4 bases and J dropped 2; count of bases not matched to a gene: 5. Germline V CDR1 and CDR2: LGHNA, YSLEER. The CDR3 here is CASSPGTETYEQYF. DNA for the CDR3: TGCGCCAGCAGCCCGGGGACAGAGACCTACGAGCAGTACTTC.